This entry lists 29 T cell receptor beta chains sequenced from one sample in a study of metastatic and nonmetastatic thyroid tumors. There were no patients who had received any treatment before thyroid surgery. From the PCR reads, TCRdb re-called clones with MiXCR. The data show roughly 70,000 clones, 15% to 20% seen once. Sequenced: blood. These receptors originate from a female donor with papillary thyroid cancer or a benign thyroid nodule (not recorded which). Some clones in this sample may be carry-over from other donors' samples.

This clone was seen repeatedly, ten times or more. This sample includes further DNA sequences coding for the same CDR3. V gene TRBV25-1 combines with J gene TRBJ2-3; D might be TRBD2 (6 bases). Germline-derived CDR1 and CDR2 are MGHDK and SYGVNS. Between the trimmed V and J ends, which lost 3 bases and 3 bases, there was a span of 13 bases. There are 15 residues in the CDR3. In DNA, the CDR3 is TGTGCCAGCAGTGACCGTGCGGGAAGGACAGATACGCAGTATTTT. Its protein product is CASSDRAGRTDTQYF.

The sample holds many counts of this clone. Other nucleotide sequences from this sample produce the same CDR3. This chain connects TRBV20-1 to TRBJ2-1; the D call may be TRBD1 or TRBD2 (5 bases each). V was cut by 1 base and J by 8 bases, with 12 bases left in between. Per the germline V gene, CDR1 is DFQATT and CDR2 is SNEGSKA (reference sequence). The CDR3 has 13 amino acids. Here the CDR3 reads CSARGGSRDEQFF. The DNA of the CDR3 is TGCAGTGCTAGAGGGGGGAGCCGGGATGAGCAGTTCTTC.

This clone was detected ten times or more. The genes are TRBV6-1 and TRBJ2-4; D tentatively fits TRBD1 or TRBD2 (5 bases each). The CDR3 runs 17 residues. With 0 bases removed from V and 0 bases from J, the gap between germline ends came to 12 bases. CDR1 is MNHNS, CDR2 SASEGT, per germline. CDR3 sequence (DNA): TGTGCCAGCAGTGAAGCGCTTCTGAGGGGAGCCAAAAACATTCAGTACTTC. It yields the protein CASSEALLRGAKNIQYF.

This clone was seen repeatedly, ten times or more. The chain employs TRBV4-1 and TRBJ2-3; perhaps TRBD2 as D (6 bases). CDR1 MGHRA and CDR2 YSYEKL come from the germline V gene. Trimming took off 4 bases at V and 0 bases at J, with 11 bases between the two ends. The CDR3 consists of 15 residues. CDR3 nucleotide sequence: TGCGCCAGCAGCCCCCGGGACTTTAGCACAGATACGCAGTATTTT. Translation gives CASSPRDFSTDTQYF.

Comments on this clone: A single base separates this from a much larger clone, so it may be a read error. The chain employs TRBV7-9 and TRBJ2-7; weak D call: TRBD1 (5 bases). The length of the CDR3 is 13 residues. Trimming took 7 bases from V and 3 from J, leaving 13 bases between them. Looked up from germline, CDR1 is SEHNR and CDR2 is FQNEAQ (reference sequence). CDR3 sequence (DNA): TGTGCCAGCACCCAAGGGGCAGTCTACGAGCAGTACTTC. This translates into CASTQGAVYEQYF.

Many counts were recorded for this clone. The gene calls are TRBV20-1 and TRBJ2-3, with 8 bases fitting TRBD2. The CDR3 is 15 residues long. Per germline, CDR1 DFQATT and CDR2 SNEGSKA (reference sequence). J was trimmed by 3 bases and V by 5 bases; bases with no gene match: 10. Written as DNA, the CDR3 is TGCAGTGCTTGGACCCCTGAGCGGGAGACAGATACGCAGTATTTT. The encoded protein is CSAWTPERETDTQYF.

This clone was detected many times. This chain uses TRBV28 with TRBJ2-1; 11 bases are shared with TRBD1. This CDR3 spans 16 amino acids. The trim removed 5 bases at V and 3 bases at J, leaving 6 bases unmatched. CDR1 is MDHEN and CDR2 is SYDVKM in the germline V gene. The CDR3 nucleotides are TGTGCCAGCAGTCCTTGGACAGGGGGCATCTACAATGAGCAGTTCTTC. Protein product: CASSPWTGGIYNEQFF.

Many counts were recorded for this clone. The V and J genes are TRBV3-1 and TRBJ2-3, with a possible D match to TRBD2 (5 bases). The length of the CDR3 is 13 residues. The germline V gene encodes CDR1 LGHDT and CDR2 YNNKEL (reference sequence). Trimming cost V 4 bases and J 0 bases, with 5 bases left between them. The CDR3 loop reads CASSRTSTDTQYF. The CDR3 DNA follows: TGTGCCAGCAGCCGGACTAGCACAGATACGCAGTATTTT.

This clone came up many times. V is TRBV6-1 and J is TRBJ1-1, with D tentatively TRBD1 (6 bases). Trimming took 6 bases from V and 5 from J, leaving 7 bases between them. The CDR3 extends over 11 amino acids. Germline V gene sequence: CDR1 MNHNS, CDR2 SASEGT. The CDR3 coding sequence is TGTGCCAGCAGACAGGGAACTGAAGCTTTCTTT. This encodes CASRQGTEAFF.

This clone was detected ten times or more. V gene TRBV11-2 combines with J gene TRBJ2-7; D unclear. V lost 2 bases, J lost 3 bases, and 8 bases lay in between. CDR3 length: 13 residues. Germline CDR1 SGHAT, CDR2 FQNNGV. The CDR3 DNA reads as TGTGCCAGCAGCTTAAAGGGTGGCTACGAGCAGTACTTC. Its protein product is CASSLKGGYEQYF.

V and J are TRBV7-3 and TRBJ2-3, with TRBD2 identical over 8 bases. In germline, CDR1 is SGHTA, CDR2 FQGTGA. V gave up 5 bases and J gave up 2 bases; unmatched junction bases: 3. The CDR3 runs 14 residues. DNA for the CDR3: TGTGCCAGCAGCCCCGGACTAGCCACAGATACGCAGTATTTT. Its protein is CASSPGLATDTQYF.

This clone was seen repeatedly, ten times or more. The chain employs TRBV9 and TRBJ1-1; no reliable D call. Germline CDR1 is SGDLS and CDR2 is YYNGEE. The ends were cut back, 0 bases at V and 9 bases at J, with 12 bases in the middle. This CDR3 has 13 residues. CDR3 coding DNA: TGTGCCAGCAGCGTAGGGCAGGTGGAACAAGCTTTCTTT. Amino acids: CASSVGQVEQAFF.

This clone has a count of ten or more. This chain links TRBV2 with TRBJ1-5; no firm D call. V lost 7 bases to trimming and J lost 0 bases, with 7 bases between them. The CDR3 has 13 amino acids. Germline-derived CDR1 and CDR2 are SNHLY and FYNNEI. The CDR3 reads CASTSSSNQPQHF. The CDR3 DNA is TGTGCCAGCACCTCAAGTAGCAATCAGCCCCAGCATTTT.

This clone was seen repeatedly, ten times or more. The chain employs TRBV5-5 and TRBJ2-7, with a possible D match to TRBD1 (6 bases). The CDR3 length is 15 residues. V gave up 4 bases and J gave up 0 bases, with 14 bases separating them. CDR1 and CDR2 from the germline V gene are SGHKS and YYEKEE (reference sequence). The DNA of the CDR3 is TGTGCCAGCAGCCCAGGGGCAGGGGCCTCCTACGAGCAGTACTTC. Its translation is CASSPGAGASYEQYF.

This clone appeared a few times. The CDR3 DNA follows: TGTGCCAGCTCACCACCGGACAGGGCGTACTCCTACGAGCAGTACTTC. Amino acids: CASSPPDRAYSYEQYF. V is TRBV18 and J is TRBJ2-7; TRBD1 agrees at 8 bases. The trim removed 0 bases at V and 0 bases at J, leaving 4 bases unmatched. The CDR3 covers 16 residues. The germline gives CDR1 KGHSH, CDR2 LQKENI. The whole variable domain, filled in from reference TRBV18 and TRBJ2-7, reads NAGVMQNPRHLVRRRGQEARLRCSPMKGHSHVYWYRQLPEEGLKFMVYLQKENIIDESGMPKERFSAEFPKEGPSILRIQQVVRGDSAAYFCASSPPDRAYSYEQYFGPGTRLTVT.

This clone was seen ten or more times. This sequence joins TRBV2 and TRBJ1-1; no reliable D call. Per the germline V gene, CDR1 is SNHLY and CDR2 is FYNNEI. This CDR3 has 12 amino acids. The ends were cut back, 3 bases at V and 1 base at J, with 3 bases in the middle. CDR3 nucleotides: TGTGCCAGCAGTGACACGAACACTGAAGCTTTCTTT. It translates to CASSDTNTEAFF.

This clone was seen only a few times. The chain uses TRBV12-3 or TRBV12-4 and TRBJ2-7; D is tentatively TRBD1 or TRBD2 (5 bases each). V dropped 6 bases and J dropped 2 bases, with 14 bases sitting between them. CDR3 size: 14 residues. CDR3 nucleotides: TGTGCCAGCAGGACCGGGGACGGCCCCTACGAGCAGTACTTC. As protein: CASRTGDGPYEQYF.

This clone occurred many times. V is TRBV5-1 and J is TRBJ1-2; weak D call: TRBD1 (6 bases). The CDR3 totals 15 residues. Germline lookup yields CDR1 SGHRS and CDR2 YFSETQ. The V and J ends lost 0 bases and 8 bases respectively, with 17 bases between them. The CDR3 loop reads CASSLDAGTTRGYTF. CDR3 nucleotides: TGCGCCAGCAGCTTGGATGCGGGGACAACTCGCGGCTACACCTTC.

A single count supports this clone. Since a much larger clone is just one base distant, this may be a read error. V and J are TRBV5-5 and TRBJ2-5; D is uncertain. The CDR3 consists of 15 residues. Looked up from germline, CDR1 is SGHKS and CDR2 is YYEKEE (reference sequence). This CDR3 reads CANSFSPRYQETQYF. CDR3 coding DNA: TGTGCCAACAGCTTTTCCCCTCGGTACCAAGAGACCCAGTACTTC.

This clone was detected many times. The chain recombines TRBV20-1 with TRBJ1-5; D unclear. Trimming cost V 1 base and J 11 bases, with 15 bases left between them. The V gene's germline CDR1 is DFQATT and CDR2 SNEGSKA (reference sequence). The CDR3 extends over 13 amino acids. In DNA, the CDR3 is TGCAGTGCTAGAGCCGCTCCCCTCGGGGCCCAGCATTTT. Protein product: CSARAAPLGAQHF.

This clone has ten or more counts. The gene calls are TRBV6-2 or TRBV6-3 and TRBJ2-1, with D maybe TRBD1 (6 bases). V was clipped by 10 bases and J by 3 bases, with 19 bases between them. The CDR3 extends over 15 amino acids. Germline V lookup: CDR1 MNHEY, CDR2 SVGEGT. The CDR3 protein is CATQINQGNYNEQFF. The DNA of the CDR3 is TGTGCCACCCAAATAAATCAGGGGAACTACAATGAGCAGTTCTTC.

This clone was recorded a few times. The chain couples TRBV19 to TRBJ1-3; D call uncertain. Trimming removed 3 bases at V and 1 base at J, with 10 bases between. Germline-derived CDR1 and CDR2 are LNHDA and SQIVND (reference sequence). The CDR3 length is 15 residues. The CDR3 DNA reads TGTGCCAGTAGTATCGCCGTTACTTCTGGAAACACCATATATTTT. Translation: CASSIAVTSGNTIYF.

The chain recombines TRBV24-1 with TRBJ2-2, with D possibly TRBD2 on 6 matching bases. The germline gives CDR1 KGHDR, CDR2 SFDVKD. V lost 7 bases and J 1 base, leaving 12 bases between the germline ends. The CDR3 contains 15 residues. The CDR3 DNA reads as TGTGCCACCAGGGCCGGGACTTGGAACACCGGGGAGCTGTTTTTT. It translates to CATRAGTWNTGELFF.

Sample share makes this clone medium-sized (0.01 to 0.1%). The chain couples TRBV30 to TRBJ2-7; D may be TRBD2 (5 bases). V shed 1 base and J shed 6 bases, with 10 bases lying between them. CDR1 is GTSNPN and CDR2 is SVGIG in the germline V gene (reference sequence). CDR3 length equals 12 residues. For the CDR3, the DNA is TGTGCCTGGAGTGAAGGAGGTCGCGAGCAGTACTTC. Protein sequence: CAWSEGGREQYF.

This clone has ten or more counts. The chain employs TRBV6-1 and TRBJ2-3; the match to TRBD2 covers 8 bases. J was trimmed by 0 bases and V by 7 bases; bases with no gene match: 9. Germline V gene lookup returns CDR1 MNHNS and CDR2 SASEGT. The CDR3 spans 16 residues. The CDR3 here is CASTSLAETSTDTQYF. Here the CDR3 DNA reads TGTGCCAGCACCTCACTAGCGGAGACTAGCACAGATACGCAGTATTTT.

V gene TRBV19 combines with J gene TRBJ1-5, with D possibly matching TRBD1 (5 bases). Germline CDR1 LNHDA, CDR2 SQIVND (reference sequence). Trimming stripped 6 bases from V and 11 bases from J, with 20 bases between. The CDR3 loop spans 14 amino acids. CDR3 sequence: CASRTNLDKQSQHF. The CDR3 bases are TGTGCCAGTAGGACCAACCTGGACAAGCAGTCCCAGCATTTT.

This clone was recorded at least ten times. V and J are TRBV2 and TRBJ2-1; 13 nucleotides align to TRBD2. J lost 12 bases, V lost 4 bases, and 9 bases had no gene match. Germline V gene lookup returns CDR1 SNHLY and CDR2 FYNNEI. The CDR3 extends over 15 amino acids. CDR3 nucleotide sequence: TGTGCCAGCAGTGCTGGACTAGCGGGAGATTTGGGGCAGTTCTTC. Protein sequence: CASSAGLAGDLGQFF.

This clone was detected many times. V gene TRBV10-3 combines with J gene TRBJ2-7, with D perhaps being TRBD1 or TRBD2 (5 bases each). Germline CDR1 ENHRY, CDR2 SYGVKD. The germline V and J ends were trimmed by 10 bases and 6 bases, with 22 bases remaining between them. The CDR3 is 14 amino acids. This CDR3 is CATAGPKGTGEQYF. The CDR3 coding sequence is TGTGCCACCGCGGGCCCAAAGGGGACGGGCGAGCAGTACTTC.

Many counts were recorded for this clone. The genes are TRBV7-8 and TRBJ2-7; no clear D. There are 11 residues in the CDR3. Trimming left V 5 bases short and J 5 bases short, with 7 bases between. Germline CDR1 is SGHVS and CDR2 is FQNEAQ. The CDR3 region is CASSPVDEQYF. The DNA of the CDR3 is TGTGCCAGCAGCCCGGTAGACGAGCAGTACTTC.